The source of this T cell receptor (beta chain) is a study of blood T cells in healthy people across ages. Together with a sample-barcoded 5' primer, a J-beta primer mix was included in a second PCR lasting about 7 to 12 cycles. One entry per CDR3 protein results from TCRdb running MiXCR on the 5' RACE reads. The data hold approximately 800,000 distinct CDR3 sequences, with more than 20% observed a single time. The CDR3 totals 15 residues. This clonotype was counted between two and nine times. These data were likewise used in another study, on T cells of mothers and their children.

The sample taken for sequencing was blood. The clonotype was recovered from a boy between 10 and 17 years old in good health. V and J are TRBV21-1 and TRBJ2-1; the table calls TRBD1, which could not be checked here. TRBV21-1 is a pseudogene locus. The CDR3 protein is CASSKGTGEVNGQFF. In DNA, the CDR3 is TGTGCCAGCAGCAAAGGGACAGGGGAGGTGAATGGGCAGTTCTTC.